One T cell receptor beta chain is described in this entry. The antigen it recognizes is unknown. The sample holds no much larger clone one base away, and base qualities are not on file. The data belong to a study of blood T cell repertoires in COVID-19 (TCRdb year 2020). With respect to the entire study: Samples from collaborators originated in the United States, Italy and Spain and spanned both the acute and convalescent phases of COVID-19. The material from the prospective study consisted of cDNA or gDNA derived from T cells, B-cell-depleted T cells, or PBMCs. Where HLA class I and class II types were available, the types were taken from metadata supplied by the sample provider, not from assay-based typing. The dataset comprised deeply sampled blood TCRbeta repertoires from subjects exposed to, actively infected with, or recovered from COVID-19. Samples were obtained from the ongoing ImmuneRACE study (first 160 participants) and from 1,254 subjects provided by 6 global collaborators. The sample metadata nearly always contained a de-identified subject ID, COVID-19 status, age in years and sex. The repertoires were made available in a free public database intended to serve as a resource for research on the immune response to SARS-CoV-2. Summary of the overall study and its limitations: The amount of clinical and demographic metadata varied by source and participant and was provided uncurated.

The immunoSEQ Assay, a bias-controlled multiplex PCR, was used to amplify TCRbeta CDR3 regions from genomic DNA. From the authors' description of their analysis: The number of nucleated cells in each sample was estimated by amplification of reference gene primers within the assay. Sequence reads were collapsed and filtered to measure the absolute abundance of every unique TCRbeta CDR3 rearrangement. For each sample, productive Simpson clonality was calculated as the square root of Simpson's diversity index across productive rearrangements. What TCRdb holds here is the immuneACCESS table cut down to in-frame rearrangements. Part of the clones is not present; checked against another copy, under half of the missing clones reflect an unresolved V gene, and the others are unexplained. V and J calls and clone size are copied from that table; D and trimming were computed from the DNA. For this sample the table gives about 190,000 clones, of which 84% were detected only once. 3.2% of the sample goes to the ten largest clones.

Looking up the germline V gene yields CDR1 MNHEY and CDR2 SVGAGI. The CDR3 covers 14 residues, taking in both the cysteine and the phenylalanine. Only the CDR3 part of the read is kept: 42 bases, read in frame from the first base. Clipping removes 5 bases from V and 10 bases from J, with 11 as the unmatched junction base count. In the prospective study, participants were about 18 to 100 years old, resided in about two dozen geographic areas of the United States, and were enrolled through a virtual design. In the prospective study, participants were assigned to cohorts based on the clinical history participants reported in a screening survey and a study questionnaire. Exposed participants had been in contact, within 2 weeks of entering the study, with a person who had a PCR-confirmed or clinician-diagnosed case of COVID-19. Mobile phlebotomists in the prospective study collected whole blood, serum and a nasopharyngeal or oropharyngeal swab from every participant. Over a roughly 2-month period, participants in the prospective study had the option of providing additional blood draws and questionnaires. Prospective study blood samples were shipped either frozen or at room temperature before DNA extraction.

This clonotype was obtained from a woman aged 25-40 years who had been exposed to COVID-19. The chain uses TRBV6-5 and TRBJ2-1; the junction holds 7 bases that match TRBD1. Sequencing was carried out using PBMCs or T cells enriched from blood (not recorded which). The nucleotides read TGTGCCAGCAGTCAAAGTAGCAGGGACAGCGAGCAGTTCTTC. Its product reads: CASSQSSRDSEQFF.